This TCR beta chain was observed in a study of regulatory T cells in long-lasting Graves disease. Described time point: newly diagnosed GD, antithyroid drugs for less than 3 months. Construction of the TCR library relied on RNA isolated from PBMCs. Graves' disease diagnoses used American Thyroid Association guidelines. Trimming shortened V by 4 bases and J by 4 bases, and 20 bases separated the two germline ends. Germline CDR1 and CDR2: SGHRS and YFSETQ. CDR3 length equals 16 residues. With iRepertoire HTBI primers and Arm-PCR of CDR3 regions, TCR beta libraries were built. Each CDR3 protein gets one entry after TCRdb re-called the multiplex PCR reads with MiXCR. The sample contains roughly 530,000 distinct CDR3 sequences, 15% to 20% of which appear only once. This clonotype appeared many times. In addition, the sample was reused for a study of T cells in Graves' hyperthyroidism and ophthalmopathy.

The chain recombines TRBV5-1 with TRBJ1-1; D perhaps matches TRBD1 (6 bases). Source: peripheral blood mononuclear cells (PBMCs), taken at new diagnosis, from a patient treated with antithyroid drugs. This sequence originates from a woman aged 40 to 65 with Graves disease. CDR3 coding DNA: TGCGCCAGCAGCCTAACCCCACAGGGCGGCCCCACTGAAGCTTTCTTT. This codes for CASSLTPQGGPTEAFF. Complete variable domain (other parts from reference TRBV5-1 and TRBJ1-1): KAGVTQTPRYLIKTRGQQVTLSCSPISGHRSVSWYQQTPGQGLQFLFEYFSETQRNKGNFPGRFSGRQFSNSRSEMNVSTLELGDSALYLCASSLTPQGGPTEAFFGQGTRLTVV.